Following are 14 T cell receptor beta chains from one sample sequenced in a study of shared clonotypes between healthy human individuals. Profiling relied on immunoSEQ multiplex PCR, and the TCRdb table lists in-frame clones only, not all of them. The sample yields about half a million clones, roughly 80% seen once. Sequencing was done on a sample of PBMCs. These TCRs come from a woman between 40 and 50 years old in good health. Some clones in this sample may be carry-over from other donors' samples.

The chain has TRBV11-2 and TRBJ2-7; 10 bases map to TRBD2. This CDR3 comprises 15 residues. Germline CDR1 reads SGHAT; CDR2 reads FQNNGV. V shed 5 bases and J 3 bases; nucleotides not matched to a gene: 7. CDR3: CASSVSSGSSYEQYF. The CDR3 DNA follows: TGTGCCAGCAGCGTGTCTAGCGGGAGTAGCTACGAGCAGTACTTC.

This chain links TRBV6-6 with TRBJ1-4, with D maybe TRBD1 (5 bases). The V gene's germline CDR1 is MNHNY and CDR2 SVGAGI (reference sequence). V lost 0 bases and J 4 bases, leaving 6 bases between the germline ends. This CDR3 is built from 14 residues. DNA for the CDR3: TGTGCCAGCAGTTACTCGCAGGGTAATGAAAAACTGTTTTTT. Residues: CASSYSQGNEKLFF.

The rearrangement joins TRBV9 to TRBJ2-7; the D gene is possibly TRBD2 (7 bases). CDR1 is SGDLS and CDR2 is YYNGEE in the germline V gene. The V and J ends lost 4 bases and 2 bases respectively, with 16 bases between them. This CDR3 comprises 15 residues. The CDR3 DNA is TGTGCCAGCAGCCCAGCGGGACAACCAACCTACGAGCAGTACTTC. Encoded protein: CASSPAGQPTYEQYF.

The chain couples TRBV20-1 to TRBJ2-7, with D maybe TRBD2 (5 bases). Trimming left V 2 bases short and J 6 bases short, with 8 bases between. The CDR3 is made up of 11 amino acids. CDR1 and CDR2 (germline): DFQATT, SNEGSKA (reference sequence). As DNA, the CDR3 is TGCAGTGCTAGACTAGCCGTCGAGCAGTACTTC. Translated: CSARLAVEQYF.

This chain uses TRBV2 with TRBJ2-3; D not certain. CDR3 length equals 14 residues. Germline assignment: CDR1 SNHLY and CDR2 FYNNEI. V lost 8 bases to trimming and J lost 5 bases, with 17 bases between them. CDR3 loop: CASRRSQMGDTQYF. The CDR3 nucleotides are TGTGCCAGCCGCCGGTCCCAGATGGGAGATACGCAGTATTTT. Drawing the rest from reference TRBV2 and TRBJ2-3, the complete variable domain is EPEVTQTPSHQVTQMGQEVILRCVPISNHLYFYWYRQILGQKVEFLVSFYNNEISEKSEIFDDQFSVERPDGSNFTLKIRSTKLEDSAMYFCASRRSQMGDTQYFGPGTRLTVL.

This clone was counted only a few times. The sample contains more than one DNA sequence encoding this CDR3. The chain is built from TRBV7-2 and TRBJ2-7; D not resolved. The CDR3 runs to 12 residues. Germline CDR1 SGHTA, CDR2 FQGNSA. Trimming removed 1 base at V and 4 bases at J, with 5 bases between. Here the CDR3 reads CASSLGRYEQYF. In nucleotides, the CDR3 is TGTGCCAGCAGCTTAGGGCGGTACGAGCAGTACTTC.

The chain has TRBV7-4 and TRBJ2-6; 7 bases agree with TRBD1. CDR3 length equals 16 residues. Germline loops: CDR1 SGHVT, CDR2 SQSDAQ. The junction had 8 bases not matched to a gene; V was cut back by 7 bases and J by 2 bases. The CDR3 coding sequence is TGTGCCAGCAACCTACACAGGGGAGCTGGGGCCAACGTCCTGACTTTC. It yields the protein CASNLHRGAGANVLTF.

This rearrangement joins TRBV6-1 to TRBJ2-2; 7 nucleotides align to TRBD1. V trimming: 8 bases; J trimming: 0 bases; junction bases outside the gene matches: 3. Looked up from germline, CDR1 is MNHNS and CDR2 is SASEGT. This CDR3 comprises 14 residues. CDR3 residues: CASGTETNTGELFF. DNA of the CDR3: TGTGCCAGCGGGACAGAAACGAACACCGGGGAGCTGTTTTTT.

As DNA, the CDR3 is TGTGCCAGCAGCTTAAACGCTCAGAACACTGAAGCTTTCTTT. Amino acids: CASSLNAQNTEAFF. The chain joins TRBV5-4 to TRBJ1-1; D remains ambiguous. There are 14 residues in the CDR3. The germline CDR1 and CDR2 sequences are SGHNT and YYREEE (reference sequence). V was clipped by 2 bases and J by 1 base, with 9 bases between them.

The chain combines TRBV15 with TRBJ1-1; D gene uncertain. The germline V gene has CDR1 LNHNV and CDR2 YYDKDF (reference sequence). V gave up 0 bases and J gave up 1 base, with 9 bases separating them. This CDR3 region has 15 residues. CDR3 DNA sequence: TGTGCCACCAGCAGAGATAACAGAAAGAACACTGAAGCTTTCTTT. It translates to CATSRDNRKNTEAFF.

The V call is TRBV7-2, the J call TRBJ2-3; possibly TRBD2 for D (6 bases). Trimming removed 6 bases at V and 5 bases at J, with 18 bases between. Germline assignment: CDR1 SGHTA and CDR2 FQGNSA. This CDR3 region has 15 residues. CDR3 in DNA: TGTGCCAGCAGTCCACGCTCCGGGACTGGAGATACGCAGTATTTT. Protein product: CASSPRSGTGDTQYF.

J is TRBJ2-7 and V is TRBV7-2; no reliable D call. The germline gives CDR1 SGHTA, CDR2 FQGNSA. There are 14 residues in the CDR3. V was shortened by 1 base and J by 0 bases, with 7 bases between the two germline ends. CDR3 DNA: TGTGCCAGCAGCTTAGAGGCGACCTCCTACGAGCAGTACTTC. Its protein product is CASSLEATSYEQYF.

This clone was counted only a few times. Its ends do not fully match the called genes, so a read error is possible. The V call is TRBV7-7, the J call TRBJ2-3; the D call may be TRBD1 or TRBD2 (7 bases each). The CDR3 sequence is 15 residues long. Germline V gene lookup returns CDR1 SSHAT and CDR2 FNYEAQ (reference sequence). The DNA for the CDR3 is TGTGCTAGCAGCCCCCAGGGGGGGAAAGGGGATACGCAGTATTTT. As protein: CASSPQGGKGDTQYF.

As to this clone: This sample also contains other DNA sequences that code for the same CDR3. This rearrangement joins TRBV5-4 to TRBJ1-4, with D unresolved. The V gene's germline CDR1 is SGHNT and CDR2 YYREEE (reference sequence). V was cut by 4 bases and J by 12 bases, with 13 bases left in between. The CDR3 is 12 amino acids. CDR3 sequence reads: CASSLDGGQLFF. In nucleotides, the CDR3 is TGTGCCAGCAGCCTGGACGGTGGTCAACTGTTTTTT.